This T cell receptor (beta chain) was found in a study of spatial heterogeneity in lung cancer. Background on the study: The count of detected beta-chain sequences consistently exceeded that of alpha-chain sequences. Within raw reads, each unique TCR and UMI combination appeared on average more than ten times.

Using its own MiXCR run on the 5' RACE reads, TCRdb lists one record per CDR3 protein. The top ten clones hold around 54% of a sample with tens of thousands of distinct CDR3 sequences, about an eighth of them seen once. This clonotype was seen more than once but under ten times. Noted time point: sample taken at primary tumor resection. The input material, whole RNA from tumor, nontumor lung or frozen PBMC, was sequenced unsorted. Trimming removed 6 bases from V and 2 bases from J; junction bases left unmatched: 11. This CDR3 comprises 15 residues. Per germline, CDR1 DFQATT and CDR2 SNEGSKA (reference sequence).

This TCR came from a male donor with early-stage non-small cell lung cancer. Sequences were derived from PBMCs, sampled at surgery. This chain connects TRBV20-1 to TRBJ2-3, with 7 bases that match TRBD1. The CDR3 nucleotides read TGCAGTGCATTCCCCCTCGAGGGGGCCACAGATACGCAGTATTTT. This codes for CSAFPLEGATDTQYF.